These 4 T cell receptor beta chains originate from one sample sequenced in a study of vaccination effects on CD4 cells after COVID-19. Scientists isolated CD4+ T cells after a roughly nine-day culture period ended. No cognate antigen is known for these TCRs. Clones were sequenced by immunoSEQ multiplex PCR, and TCRdb holds only the in-frame ones, with some missing. Of 65,000 to 80,000 clones in the sample, around 77% were seen once. This sample comprised CD4+ T cells from PBMCs cultured without peptide, obtained before COVID-19 vaccination. These receptors all come from a human donor who received a COVID-19 vaccine.

The chain couples TRBV6-1 to TRBJ1-6, with D uncertain. The V and J ends lost 1 base and 8 bases respectively, with 6 bases between them. From germline, CDR1 is MNHNS and CDR2 SASEGT. The CDR3 sequence is 13 residues long. CDR3 amino acids: CASSEVDYSPLHF. In nucleotides, the CDR3 is TGTGCCAGCAGTGAAGTTGACTATTCACCCCTCCACTTT.

This clone was detected once. The genes are TRBV27 and TRBJ1-2; D gene unclear. Trimming left V 8 bases short and J 2 bases short, with 15 bases between. The CDR3 loop spans 14 amino acids. Per germline, CDR1 MNHEY and CDR2 SMNVEV (reference sequence). The CDR3, as DNA: TGTGCCAGCGGAAGGTCTACCCTCAACTATGGCTACACCTTC. Protein sequence: CASGRSTLNYGYTF.

The V and J genes are TRBV19 and TRBJ2-6; D gene unclear. The length of the CDR3 is 18 residues. V gave up 1 base and J gave up 0 bases, with 13 bases separating them. Germline CDR1 is LNHDA and CDR2 is SQIVND (reference sequence). This chain's CDR3 is CASSIGQATYSGANVLTF. The CDR3 bases are TGTGCCAGTAGTATAGGGCAGGCAACCTACTCTGGGGCCAACGTCCTGACTTTC.

The chain uses TRBV2 and TRBJ1-5; no definite D call. Germline V gene data show CDR1 as SNHLY and CDR2 as FYNNEI. This CDR3 is 14 amino acids long. V was shortened by 5 bases and J by 7 bases, with 15 bases between the two germline ends. CDR3 sequence (DNA): TGTGCCAGCAGTCGGCCGCCCGGCGGGCAGCCCCAGCATTTT. Translating gives CASSRPPGGQPQHF.